This TCR beta chain was sequenced in a study of response to subunit inactivated influenza vaccine. Study-wide points: Seasonal influenza vaccination, on each occasion, was suggested by the authors to recruit few new T cells.

TCRdb processed the RT-PCR reads anew with MiXCR; each CDR3 protein has one entry. Of roughly 570,000 distinct CDR3 sequences detected, 13% appear once; the ten largest clones hold under 15%. Of note for this clonotype: Its antigen remains unidentified.

This CDR3 comprises 15 residues. Germline-derived CDR1 and CDR2 are SGHRS and YFSETQ. Trimming left V 0 bases short and J 4 bases short, with 13 bases between. Sequenced material: PBMCs from blood, taken more than 35 days after vaccination. V is TRBV5-1 and J is TRBJ1-2; D not certain. The clonotype was recovered from a man between 45 and 60 years old who received an inactivated influenza vaccine. The CDR3 DNA follows: TGCGCCAGCAGCTTGGACGGCCACCACTCCTATGGCTACACCTTC. It is translated as CASSLDGHHSYGYTF.